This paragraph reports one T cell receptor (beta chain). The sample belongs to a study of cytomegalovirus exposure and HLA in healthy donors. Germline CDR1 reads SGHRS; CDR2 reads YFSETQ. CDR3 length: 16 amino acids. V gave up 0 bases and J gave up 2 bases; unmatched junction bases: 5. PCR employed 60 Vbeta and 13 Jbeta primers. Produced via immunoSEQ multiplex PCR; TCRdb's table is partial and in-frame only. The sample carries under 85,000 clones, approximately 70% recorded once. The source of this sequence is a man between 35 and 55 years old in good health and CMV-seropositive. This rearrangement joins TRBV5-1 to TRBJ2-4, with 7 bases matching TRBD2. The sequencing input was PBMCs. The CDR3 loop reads CASSLEGGSTKNIQYF. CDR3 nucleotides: TGCGCCAGCAGCTTGGAAGGCGGGAGTACCAAAAACATTCAGTACTTC.